A single sample gave rise to the 30 T cell receptor beta chains below, sequenced in a study of blood T cells in healthy people across ages. The second PCR ran roughly 7 to 11 cycles with a sample-barcoded 5' primer and J-beta primers. Each CDR3 protein is one row after TCRdb ran MiXCR on the 5' RACE reads. The data hold about 1,800,000 distinct CDR3 sequences, with 28% observed a single time. Sequencing used blood. Every receptor here comes from a woman in her thirties in good health.

This clonotype has only a few counts. CDR3 in DNA: TGCGCCAGCAGCCCCGGGTTAGCGGGGGGGCCTCGCCACAATGAGCAGTTCTTC. It translates to CASSPGLAGGPRHNEQFF. The chain employs TRBV5-1 and TRBJ2-1; 11 positions agree with TRBD2. CDR1 is SGHRS and CDR2 is YFSETQ in the germline V gene. V trimming: 4 bases; J trimming: 5 bases; junction bases outside the gene matches: 14. This CDR3 spans 18 amino acids.

This chain uses TRBV11-2 with TRBJ2-1; D might be TRBD1 or TRBD2, each matching 6 bases. The germline V and J ends were trimmed by 0 bases and 3 bases, with 15 bases remaining between them. This CDR3 is built from 17 residues. Germline CDR1 reads SGHAT; CDR2 reads FQNNGV. This CDR3 reads CASSLEGPGAIYNEQFF. The CDR3 DNA follows: TGTGCCAGCAGCTTAGAGGGCCCGGGGGCTATCTACAATGAGCAGTTCTTC.

About this clonotype: An end of the junction differs from the germline gene, which may be a read error. The rearrangement uses TRBV12-3 or TRBV12-4 and TRBJ2-1; 7 bases fit TRBD1. The CDR3 extends over 15 amino acids. CDR3 bases: TGTGCCGGCAGTTTCACCGGGACAGCATACAATGAGCAGTTCTTC. This translates into CAGSFTGTAYNEQFF.

The chain links TRBV2 to TRBJ1-5; a weak D match, TRBD1 (5 bases). Deletions cut 8 bases from V and 5 bases from J, with 13 bases between. CDR3 length: 13 amino acids. Per germline, CDR1 SNHLY and CDR2 FYNNEI. The chain's CDR3 is CASGDLRHQPQHF. The CDR3 bases are TGTGCCAGCGGGGACTTGAGGCATCAGCCCCAGCATTTT.

The J gene is TRBJ2-7, the V gene TRBV11-2, with 9 bases matching TRBD1. Germline assignment: CDR1 SGHAT and CDR2 FQNNGV. V lost 5 bases and J lost 5; bases outside the gene matches: 10. The CDR3 consists of 15 residues. CDR3 bases: TGTGCCAGCAGCCCCTACGACAGGGGGGTCGACGAGCAGTACTTC. It encodes CASSPYDRGVDEQYF.

This clonotype was seen repeatedly, ten times or more. This CDR3 is CASSSSWRESADTQYF. The DNA of the CDR3 is TGTGCCAGCAGCTCCTCGTGGCGGGAGAGTGCAGATACGCAGTATTTT. The rearrangement links TRBV6-2 or TRBV6-3 to TRBJ2-3; 7 bases match TRBD2. This CDR3 spans 16 amino acids. Germline V gives CDR1 MNHEY, CDR2 SVGEGT. The V segment lost 6 bases and the J segment 4 bases; nucleotides outside the gene matches: 13.

This clonotype appeared a few times. V is TRBV5-6 and J is TRBJ2-5; TRBD2 aligns across 8 bases. The CDR3 extends over 17 amino acids. Germline CDR1 and CDR2: SGHDT and YYEEEE. J lost 1 base, V lost 1 base, and 9 bases had no gene match. As DNA, the CDR3 is TGTGCCAGCAGCTTGTTCGGCAGCGGGAGTATCCAAGAGACCCAGTACTTC. This codes for CASSLFGSGSIQETQYF.

This clonotype was detected a few times. The gene calls are TRBV7-2 and TRBJ1-2; 10 nucleotides match TRBD1. V was pared by 5 bases and J by 7 bases, with 7 bases of the junction left unmatched. The CDR3 loop spans 14 amino acids. In germline, CDR1 is SGHTA, CDR2 FQGNSA. In nucleotides, the CDR3 is TGTGCCAGCAGCCCCGACAGGGGGCTGGCTGGCTACACCTTC. Its translation: CASSPDRGLAGYTF. The variable domain in full, with the rest retrieved from reference TRBV7-2 and TRBJ1-2, is GAGVSQSPSNKVTEKGKDVELRCDPISGHTALYWYRQSLGQGLEFLIYFQGNSAPDKSGLPSDRFSAERTGGSVSTLTIQRTQQEDSAVYLCASSPDRGLAGYTFGSGTRLTVV.

The chain links TRBV7-2 to TRBJ2-1; D is undetermined. The CDR3 is made up of 15 amino acids. Germline CDR1 reads SGHTA; CDR2 reads FQGNSA. The germline V and J ends were trimmed by 9 bases and 8 bases, with 23 bases remaining between them. The CDR3 sequence is CASPPVAGLMDEQFF. CDR3 nucleotides: TGTGCCAGTCCCCCGGTGGCAGGTCTGATGGATGAGCAGTTCTTC. The full variable domain, with the rest looked up from reference TRBV7-2 and TRBJ2-1, is GAGVSQSPSNKVTEKGKDVELRCDPISGHTALYWYRQSLGQGLEFLIYFQGNSAPDKSGLPSDRFSAERTGGSVSTLTIQRTQQEDSAVYLCASPPVAGLMDEQFFGPGTRLTVL.

This clonotype was recorded once. This may arise from a read error, as a much more abundant clone is one base away. The CDR3 sequence: CVSSSLGRETQYF. In DNA form, the CDR3 reads TGTGTCAGCAGTTCACTAGGGAGGGAGACCCAGTACTTC. This chain links TRBV28 with TRBJ2-5, with D perhaps matching TRBD2 (6 bases). Germline V gene data show CDR1 as MDHEN and CDR2 as SYDVKM. CDR3 length: 13 residues.

This chain links TRBV24-1 with TRBJ2-3; D may be TRBD2 (6 bases). V lost 4 bases, J lost 3 bases, and 16 bases lay in between. Germline CDR1 is KGHDR and CDR2 is SFDVKD. The CDR3 contains 16 residues. CDR3 sequence: CATSEPGTQATDTQYF. CDR3 nucleotides: TGTGCCACCAGTGAACCCGGGACTCAAGCAACAGATACGCAGTATTTT.

The sample holds many counts of this clonotype. V gene TRBV7-2 combines with J gene TRBJ2-7, with no clear D. V was cut by 7 bases and J by 4 bases, with 14 bases left in between. The CDR3 spans 13 residues. Per germline, CDR1 SGHTA and CDR2 FQGNSA. In DNA, the CDR3 is TGTGCCAGCACCCGTAACCCCTCTTACGAGCAGTACTTC. It specifies CASTRNPSYEQYF.

This chain uses TRBV6-5 with TRBJ1-2; D may be TRBD1 (5 bases). CDR3 length: 15 amino acids. Trimming cost V 5 bases and J 3 bases, with 16 bases left between them. Germline values: CDR1 MNHEY, CDR2 SVGAGI. CDR3 nucleotide sequence: TGTGCCAGCAGTACCGAGACAGAACTCCACTATGGCTACACCTTC. This sequence encodes CASSTETELHYGYTF.

This chain links TRBV24-1 with TRBJ2-1; 14 nucleotides line up with TRBD2. The trim removed 4 bases at V and 3 bases at J, leaving 7 bases unmatched. The CDR3 has 18 amino acids. Germline V gene sequence: CDR1 KGHDR, CDR2 SFDVKD. The CDR3 loop reads CATSEPGTSGGNYNEQFF. For the CDR3, the DNA is TGTGCCACCAGTGAACCCGGGACTAGCGGGGGTAACTACAATGAGCAGTTCTTC.

The table lists this clonotype with a few counts. The junction departs from the called germline gene at one end, perhaps through a read error. J is TRBJ2-6 and V is TRBV29-1; a weak D match, TRBD2 (5 bases). The CDR3 loop spans 13 amino acids. Germline-derived CDR1 and CDR2 are SQVTM and ANQGSEA. The CDR3 loop is CSVKDSGVNVLTF. The CDR3 DNA follows: TGCAGCGTTAAGGACTCTGGGGTCAACGTCCTGACTTTC.

This chain joins TRBV18 and TRBJ1-1, with 10 bases that match TRBD1. V shed 1 base, J shed 6 bases, and the junction held 8 bases outside the gene matches. Germline V CDR1 and CDR2: KGHSH, LQKENI. The CDR3 covers 16 residues. For the CDR3, the DNA is TGTGCCAGCTCACCACTATCCGGGACAGGGGCTGCTGAAGCTTTCTTT. Its protein product is CASSPLSGTGAAEAFF.

The V call is TRBV2, the J call TRBJ2-4; 10 positions agree with TRBD2. V lost 3 bases, J lost 0 bases, and 8 bases stayed unmatched. The CDR3 sequence is 18 residues long. The germline CDR1 and CDR2 sequences are SNHLY and FYNNEI. As DNA, the CDR3 is TGTGCCAGCAGTGAGTTTGGTCTAGCGGGGGTAGCCAAAAACATTCAGTACTTC. Protein product: CASSEFGLAGVAKNIQYF.

The chain joins TRBV12-3 or TRBV12-4 to TRBJ2-7; 8 bases are a match to TRBD1. The CDR3 totals 15 residues. V lost 10 bases, J lost 4 bases, and 15 bases stayed unmatched. Here the CDR3 DNA reads TGTGCCATCAGACTTGGAGGGACAGGAGCATACGAGCAGTACTTC. This translates into CAIRLGGTGAYEQYF.

The J gene is TRBJ2-2, the V gene TRBV9, with 7 bases identical to TRBD2. This CDR3 is built from 15 residues. V trimming: 4 bases; J trimming: 0 bases; junction bases outside the gene matches: 3. Germline V gene data show CDR1 as SGDLS and CDR2 as YYNGEE. The CDR3 spells CASSISGSNTGELFF. CDR3 DNA sequence: TGTGCCAGCAGCATTAGCGGGTCGAACACCGGGGAGCTGTTTTTT.

V gene TRBV24-1 combines with J gene TRBJ2-1; 12 nucleotides agree with TRBD2. Losses at the gene ends were 4 bases for V and 9 bases for J; bases not matched to a gene: 6. The CDR3 is 15 residues long. CDR1 and CDR2 from the germline V gene are KGHDR and SFDVKD. This CDR3 reads CATSDLAGGPSEQFF. The CDR3 nucleotides are TGTGCCACCAGTGACCTAGCGGGGGGGCCTTCTGAGCAGTTCTTC.

This clonotype was detected ten times or more. The chain combines TRBV9 with TRBJ1-3; tentative D call: TRBD1 (5 bases). V lost 0 bases, J lost 6 bases, and 10 bases lay in between. CDR1 and CDR2 (germline): SGDLS, YYNGEE. The CDR3 consists of 14 residues. The CDR3: CASSVAGAANTIYF. CDR3 nucleotides: TGTGCCAGCAGCGTAGCCGGGGCGGCAAACACCATATATTTT. Looking up the rest from reference TRBV9 and TRBJ1-3 gives the full variable domain: DSGVTQTPKHLITATGQRVTLRCSPRSGDLSVYWYQQSLDQGLQFLIQYYNGEERAKGNILERFSAQQFPDLHSELNLSSLELGDSALYFCASSVAGAANTIYFGEGSWLTVV.

Regarding this clonotype: A much larger clone lies one base from this, so it may be a read error. V gene TRBV12-3 or TRBV12-4 combines with J gene TRBJ1-1, with D possibly matching TRBD1 (6 bases). This CDR3 is 14 amino acids long. V was cut by 11 bases and J by 0 bases, with 16 bases left in between. CDR3 protein: CACTPGQMNTEAFF. CDR3 nucleotides: TGTGCCTGCACCCCAGGACAGATGAACACTGAAGCTTTCTTT.

This clonotype was detected a few times. The chain recombines TRBV28 with TRBJ1-4; no firm D call. Germline values: CDR1 MDHEN, CDR2 SYDVKM. CDR3 size: 14 residues. Between the trimmed V and J ends, which lost 3 bases and 8 bases, there was a span of 13 bases. In DNA, the CDR3 is TGTGCCAGCAGTTTGGTAGGGAGGGAGGAAAAACTGTTTTTT. Its translation: CASSLVGREEKLFF.

The chain has TRBV5-1 and TRBJ1-1; TRBD1 is a possible D gene (5 bases). CDR1 is SGHRS, CDR2 YFSETQ, per germline. V lost 5 bases and J 6 bases, leaving 17 bases between the germline ends. CDR3 length: 14 amino acids. The DNA of the CDR3 is TGCGCCAGCAGAAAGACCGTCGGGGGAGCTGAAGCTTTCTTT. It specifies CASRKTVGGAEAFF.

This clonotype has only a few counts. The chain carries TRBV13 and TRBJ2-1; D may be TRBD1 (5 bases). This CDR3 is 15 amino acids long. V was pared by 5 bases and J by 6 bases, with 17 bases between. Germline CDR1 reads PRHDT; CDR2 reads FYEKMQ (reference sequence). The CDR3: CASSLGAGWANEQFF. The DNA for the CDR3 is TGTGCCAGCAGCCTCGGAGCAGGGTGGGCCAATGAGCAGTTCTTC.

The chain uses TRBV6-6 and TRBJ1-1; tentative D call: TRBD1 (5 bases). Germline-derived CDR1 and CDR2 are MNHNY and SVGAGI (reference sequence). The CDR3 extends over 15 amino acids. Trimming removed 0 bases from V and 5 bases from J, with 13 bases in between. DNA of the CDR3: TGTGCCAGCAGTTACTCGATGGCAGGGAGAACTGAAGCTTTCTTT. Encoded protein: CASSYSMAGRTEAFF.

This CDR3 is CATHDTVNEKLFF. In nucleotides, the CDR3 is TGTGCCACGCACGACACTGTTAATGAAAAACTGTTTTTT. The rearrangement uses TRBV10-3 and TRBJ1-4, with unresolved D. V lost 10 bases and J lost 4, with 13 bases in between. The CDR3 contains 13 residues. The germline V gene has CDR1 ENHRY and CDR2 SYGVKD.

This clonotype was counted a few times. This chain links TRBV20-1 with TRBJ2-5; tentatively, D is TRBD2 (6 bases). Germline V CDR1 and CDR2: DFQATT, SNEGSKA (reference sequence). V was shortened by 5 bases and J by 5 bases, with 12 bases between the two germline ends. This CDR3 is built from 12 residues. CDR3 bases: TGCAGTGCTCTCCCCGGGGGTGAGACCCAGTACTTC. Amino acids: CSALPGGETQYF.

This clonotype has just one count. This chain connects TRBV6-6 to TRBJ1-1; D ambiguous. The length of the CDR3 is 15 residues. The germline CDR1 and CDR2 sequences are MNHNY and SVGAGI (reference sequence). V lost 3 bases to trimming and J lost 1 base, with 12 bases between them. The CDR3, as DNA: TGTGCCAGCAGTTATGGCCGAGCAGGGAACACTGAAGCTTTCTTT. It encodes CASSYGRAGNTEAFF.

This clonotype was counted many times. This sequence joins TRBV27 and TRBJ2-1; D could derive from TRBD1 or TRBD2 (6 bases each). This CDR3 comprises 11 residues. V lost 6 bases and J 8 bases, leaving 8 bases between the germline ends. Germline assignment: CDR1 MNHEY and CDR2 SMNVEV (reference sequence). The CDR3 DNA sequence: TGTGCCAGCAGGGGGGGCGATGAGCAGTTCTTC. This sequence encodes CASRGGDEQFF.